The next 31 T cell receptor beta chains were all read from a single sample in a study of cytomegalovirus exposure and HLA in healthy donors. PCR was performed using 60 Vbeta and 13 Jbeta primers. Sequencing was performed with immunoSEQ multiplex PCR; in TCRdb, only in-frame clones are kept and a portion is missing. The repertoire holds 110,000 or so clones, with roughly 13% as singletons. The sequenced material came from PBMCs. The receptor source for this set is a man aged 35 to 55 in good health and CMV-seropositive.

CDR3 nucleotides: TGCGCCAGCAGCCAAGTCAAACTAGCGGGCCCCAATGAGCAGTTCTTC. Translated, it gives CASSQVKLAGPNEQFF. The rearrangement joins TRBV4-1 to TRBJ2-1; 9 bases are a match to TRBD2. The CDR3 consists of 16 residues. The germline V gene has CDR1 MGHRA and CDR2 YSYEKL. With V trimmed by 1 base and J by 6 bases, 7 bases remained unmatched.

This sequence joins TRBV29-1 and TRBJ1-5; D unclear. Germline-derived CDR1 and CDR2 are SQVTM and ANQGSEA. V gave up 7 bases and J gave up 3 bases, with 13 bases separating them. This CDR3 has 13 amino acids. The CDR3 region is CSAVDSINQPQHF. The DNA for the CDR3 is TGCAGCGCCGTGGACTCGATCAATCAGCCCCAGCATTTT.

This clone has only a few counts. The CDR3 coding sequence is TGTGCCAGCAGCGCCGGGACTTCGAATACGCAGTATTTT. Its translation is CASSAGTSNTQYF. The V call is TRBV7-6, the J call TRBJ2-3; a weak D match, TRBD2 (6 bases). CDR3 length equals 13 residues. Trimming took 5 bases from V and 7 from J, leaving 13 bases between them. Germline CDR1 SGHVS, CDR2 FNYEAQ.

This clone was recorded a few times. The chain employs TRBV7-9 and TRBJ2-2; TRBD1 matches 11 bases. J was trimmed by 4 bases and V by 3 bases; bases with no gene match: 7. Germline V gives CDR1 SEHNR, CDR2 FQNEAQ (reference sequence). The CDR3 length is 17 residues. The CDR3 DNA follows: TGTGCCAGCAGCTTTAGACCGGGACAGGGGGGCACCGGGGAGCTGTTTTTT. Amino acid sequence: CASSFRPGQGGTGELFF.

V usage is TRBV29-1 and J usage is TRBJ2-7, with TRBD2 as a possible D gene (5 bases). The CDR3 is 10 residues long. CDR1 and CDR2 (germline): SQVTM, ANQGSEA. Deletions cut 7 bases from V and 4 bases from J, with 8 bases between. CDR3 loop: CSATGYEQYF. The CDR3 coding sequence is TGCAGCGCCACGGGATACGAGCAGTACTTC.

This clone has just a few counts. This chain joins TRBV27 and TRBJ2-3; D possibly corresponds to TRBD2 (5 bases). This CDR3 contains 15 residues. Germline V CDR1 and CDR2: MNHEY, SMNVEV (reference sequence). Trimming shortened V by 1 base and J by 4 bases, and 12 bases separated the two germline ends. The CDR3 region is CASSLFGLKPDTQYF. Here the CDR3 DNA reads TGTGCCAGCAGTTTATTTGGACTGAAGCCAGATACGCAGTATTTT.

This clone turned up a few times. V gene TRBV28 combines with J gene TRBJ2-1; TRBD1 agrees at 7 bases. There are 14 residues in the CDR3. Germline V gene lookup returns CDR1 MDHEN and CDR2 SYDVKM. J was trimmed by 7 bases and V by 11 bases; bases with no gene match: 14. The CDR3 nucleotides are TGTGCCGCGCAGGGGGTCATCCCTTCGAATGAGCAGTTCTTC. It is translated as CAAQGVIPSNEQFF.

This clone occurred a few times. The gene calls are TRBV21-1 and TRBJ2-4; TRBD2, the table's D call, was not compared with the DNA. TRBV21-1 is an annotated pseudogene. This CDR3 has 16 residues. The CDR3 nucleotides read TGTGCCAGCAGCAAAACCAGCGGGAGAGCCAAAAACATTCAGTACTTC. Amino acid sequence: CASSKTSGRAKNIQYF.

This clone appeared once. The gene calls are TRBV5-4 and TRBJ1-1; D unresolved. Germline CDR1 is SGHNT and CDR2 is YYREEE (reference sequence). V lost 2 bases and J lost 1, with 6 bases in between. The length of the CDR3 is 13 residues. The CDR3 region has the DNA TGTGCCAGCAGCTTCGAGAGGAACACTGAAGCTTTCTTT. It is translated as CASSFERNTEAFF.

This clone was counted a few times. The rearrangement joins TRBV11-2 to TRBJ2-7; no definite D call. V lost 0 bases and J 2 bases, leaving 8 bases between the germline ends. The CDR3 consists of 14 residues. CDR1 and CDR2 (germline): SGHAT, FQNNGV. The CDR3 loop reads CASSLDRVTYEQYF. In DNA form, the CDR3 reads TGTGCCAGCAGCTTAGATCGGGTGACCTACGAGCAGTACTTC.

This clone was observed a few times. The V call is TRBV6-5, the J call TRBJ2-1; tentative D call: TRBD2 (6 bases). Trimming took off 4 bases at V and 11 bases at J, with 18 bases between the two ends. Germline CDR1 reads MNHEY; CDR2 reads SVGAGI. The CDR3 is 14 amino acids. The CDR3 nucleotides read TGTGCCAGCAGTTTATTAGGGACTTCTCCTAAGCAGTTCTTC. Translated: CASSLLGTSPKQFF.

This clone was seen a single time. The gene calls are TRBV6-5 and TRBJ2-5, with 8 bases that match TRBD1. This CDR3 is 14 amino acids long. Germline assignment: CDR1 MNHEY and CDR2 SVGAGI. Germline trimming cut 8 bases from V and 5 bases from J; bases unmatched to any gene: 10. The CDR3 DNA reads as TGTGCCAGCGCGACAGGGGCCGGCGGGGAGACCCAGTACTTC. Translated, it gives CASATGAGGETQYF.

This clone has more than one count but fewer than ten. V and J are TRBV28 and TRBJ2-3; 7 bases agree with TRBD2. This CDR3 comprises 15 residues. Germline V gene data show CDR1 as MDHEN and CDR2 as SYDVKM. Trimming at V came to 3 bases and at J to 0 bases, leaving 3 bases not matched to a gene. The CDR3: CASSFAAGSTDTQYF. DNA for the CDR3: TGTGCCAGCAGTTTCGCAGCGGGAAGCACAGATACGCAGTATTTT.

The chain recombines TRBV10-1 with TRBJ2-3; 12 nucleotides align to TRBD2. The germline CDR1 and CDR2 sequences are WNHNN and SYGVQD (reference sequence). This CDR3 region has 17 residues. The V gene end was trimmed by 1 base and the J gene end by 5 bases; junction bases not matched to a gene: 7. The CDR3 bases are TGCGCCAGCAGTGAGTTGCAGACTAGCGGGAGAAAAGATACGCAGTATTTT. Protein product: CASSELQTSGRKDTQYF.

The chain combines TRBV30 with TRBJ2-1; 12 nucleotides agree with TRBD2. Germline CDR1 GTSNPN, CDR2 SVGIG (reference sequence). This CDR3 comprises 15 residues. With 7 bases clipped from V and 2 bases from J, the junction kept 6 bases outside the gene matches. The CDR3 region is CAFALAGGPYNEQFF. CDR3 DNA: TGTGCCTTTGCCCTAGCGGGAGGGCCCTACAATGAGCAGTTCTTC.

There are a few counts of this clone. This chain links TRBV30 with TRBJ2-7, with TRBD1 matching over 9 bases. Germline values: CDR1 GTSNPN, CDR2 SVGIG (reference sequence). V dropped 2 bases and J dropped 2; count of bases not matched to a gene: 4. CDR3 size: 14 residues. CDR3: CAWSPDRGPYEQYF. The DNA of the CDR3 is TGTGCCTGGAGTCCGGACAGGGGTCCCTACGAGCAGTACTTC.

This clone has more than one count but fewer than ten. The V gene is TRBV2, the J gene TRBJ2-5, with 13 bases matching TRBD2. Trimming took 8 bases from V and 6 from J; bases not matched to a gene: 6. Germline CDR1 and CDR2: SNHLY and FYNNEI. CDR3 length: 14 residues. The CDR3, as DNA: TGTGCCAGCGATAGGACTAGCGGGAGCCAGACCCAGTACTTC. Translated, it gives CASDRTSGSQTQYF.

There are a few counts of this clone. The genes are TRBV5-1 and TRBJ1-5, with D possibly TRBD1 on 5 matching bases. This CDR3 has 15 residues. V was clipped by 3 bases and J by 6 bases, with 16 bases between them. The germline V gene encodes CDR1 SGHRS and CDR2 YFSETQ. The CDR3: CASSWGDGLGQPQHF. The CDR3 DNA is TGCGCCAGCAGCTGGGGGGACGGTTTAGGTCAGCCCCAGCATTTT.

This sequence joins TRBV10-2 and TRBJ2-6; 12 bases map to TRBD2. Germline V CDR1 and CDR2: WSHSY, SAAADI. Trimming removed 2 bases from V and 3 bases from J; junction bases left unmatched: 8. This CDR3 contains 19 residues. CDR3 loop: CASSEPRSSGRDGANVLTF. Here the CDR3 DNA reads TGCGCCAGCAGTGAGCCTCGCTCTAGCGGGAGGGATGGGGCCAACGTCCTGACTTTC.

This clone occurred a few times. V usage is TRBV29-1 and J usage is TRBJ1-5; perhaps TRBD1 as D (5 bases). The V and J ends lost 4 bases and 4 bases respectively, with 11 bases between them. Germline CDR1 and CDR2: SQVTM and ANQGSEA. This CDR3 spans 13 amino acids. CDR3 region: CSVGRGLNQPQHF. CDR3 DNA sequence: TGCAGCGTTGGTAGGGGTCTGAATCAGCCCCAGCATTTT.

This chain joins TRBV4-3 and TRBJ1-1; the match to TRBD1 covers 9 bases. Germline V gives CDR1 LGHNA, CDR2 YSLEER. The CDR3 sequence is 14 residues long. V lost 6 bases to trimming and J lost 4 bases; unmatched junction nucleotides: 6. The CDR3 loop reads CASSPGQGTTEAFF. CDR3 DNA: TGCGCCAGCAGTCCCGGACAGGGGACCACTGAAGCTTTCTTT.

In nucleotides, the CDR3 is TGTGCCAGCAGTTCACCGGGACAGGGGAACACTGAAGCTTTCTTT. It translates to CASSSPGQGNTEAFF. The chain recombines TRBV6-5 with TRBJ1-1, with 9 bases identical to TRBD1. Germline assignment: CDR1 MNHEY and CDR2 SVGAGI. The J segment lost 1 base and the V segment lost 4 bases, leaving 4 bases of the junction unmatched. This CDR3 has 15 amino acids.

The CDR3 region has the DNA TGTGCCAGCAGTCTGAATGAGCAGTTCTTC. It codes for CASSLNEQFF. The gene calls are TRBV28 and TRBJ2-1; the D is unclear. The V and J ends lost 5 bases and 7 bases respectively, with 3 bases between them. The germline V gene encodes CDR1 MDHEN and CDR2 SYDVKM. The CDR3 runs 10 residues. The variable domain in full, with the rest retrieved from reference TRBV28 and TRBJ2-1, is DVKVTQSSRYLVKRTGEKVFLECVQDMDHENMFWYRQDPGLGLRLIYFSYDVKMKEKGDIPEGYSVSREKKERFSLILESASTNQTSMYLCASSLNEQFFGPGTRLTVL.

The chain uses TRBV10-1 and TRBJ2-1, with D possibly matching TRBD1 (5 bases). V was clipped by 2 bases and J by 3 bases, with 14 bases between them. This CDR3 contains 16 residues. The germline V gene has CDR1 WNHNN and CDR2 SYGVQD (reference sequence). CDR3 region: CASSEIRALGYNEQFF. Written as DNA, the CDR3 is TGCGCCAGCAGTGAGATCAGGGCTTTGGGCTACAATGAGCAGTTCTTC.

V usage is TRBV7-9 and J usage is TRBJ2-1; D is undetermined. The length of the CDR3 is 13 residues. Trimming cost V 3 bases and J 6 bases, with 9 bases left between them. Germline V gives CDR1 SEHNR, CDR2 FQNEAQ (reference sequence). Here the CDR3 reads CASSLSIINEQFF. As DNA, the CDR3 is TGTGCCAGCAGCTTGTCCATCATCAATGAGCAGTTCTTC.

This clone turned up a few times. The chain has TRBV2 and TRBJ1-2, with a possible D match to TRBD1 (5 bases). This CDR3 contains 15 residues. Germline V gene sequence: CDR1 SNHLY, CDR2 FYNNEI. V was trimmed by 4 bases and J by 5 bases, leaving 17 bases between them. CDR3 in DNA: TGTGCCAGCAGTGTAATTTCAGGGATCGATTATGGCTACACCTTC. Translation gives CASSVISGIDYGYTF.

V usage is TRBV27 and J usage is TRBJ1-5; no reliable D call. V lost 1 base and J lost 7, with 8 bases in between. From germline, CDR1 is MNHEY and CDR2 SMNVEV (reference sequence). The CDR3 has 13 amino acids. CDR3 sequence: CASSLFGEQPQHF. Written as DNA, the CDR3 is TGTGCCAGCAGTTTATTTGGGGAGCAGCCCCAGCATTTT.

This chain connects TRBV12-5 to TRBJ2-1; 8 bases match TRBD2. Germline CDR1 is LGHNT and CDR2 is FRNRAP. This CDR3 has 14 amino acids. Trimming cost V 5 bases and J 8 bases; bases outside gene matches: 8. CDR3 protein: CASGQGTSHDEQFF. DNA for the CDR3: TGTGCTAGTGGTCAAGGGACTAGTCACGATGAGCAGTTCTTC.

J is TRBJ2-1 and V is TRBV6-5; 7 nucleotides agree with TRBD1. This CDR3 spans 15 amino acids. Germline CDR1 is MNHEY and CDR2 is SVGAGI. V shed 7 bases and J 2 bases; nucleotides not matched to a gene: 8. The CDR3: CASTRSGQTYNEQFF. The CDR3 region has the DNA TGTGCCAGCACGCGATCGGGACAGACCTACAATGAGCAGTTCTTC.

The chain is built from TRBV4-1 and TRBJ2-3, with 9 bases identical to TRBD1. Losses at the gene ends were 3 bases for V and 5 bases for J; bases not matched to a gene: 9. Germline lookup yields CDR1 MGHRA and CDR2 YSYEKL. The CDR3 loop spans 16 amino acids. CDR3 nucleotides: TGCGCCAGCAGCCACCTAACAGGGGGCTTGGGAGATACGCAGTATTTT. It encodes CASSHLTGGLGDTQYF.

The CDR3 DNA reads as TGTGCCACTTCGGGGGGGGTGGAAGCTTTCTTT. Its translation: CATSGGVEAFF. The chain employs TRBV19 and TRBJ1-1; perhaps TRBD1 as D (5 bases). The CDR3 covers 11 residues. CDR1 and CDR2 from the germline V gene are LNHDA and SQIVND (reference sequence). V gave up 10 bases and J gave up 8 bases, with 14 bases separating them.